This T cell receptor beta chain was observed in a study of T cell responses to AZD1222 COVID-19 vaccine. This CDR3 region has 17 residues. The germline CDR1 and CDR2 sequences are SGHDT and YYEEEE. The J segment lost 2 bases and the V segment lost 0 bases, leaving 10 bases of the junction unmatched. This clone was recorded only once. The method was immunoSEQ multiplex PCR; TCRdb's version includes in-frame clones alone and lacks a portion of them. The sample comprises 85,000 to 90,000 clones, approximately 86% of which are singletons, and about 9.3% rests with the top ten. Sample: peripheral blood, taken on day 0 of MenACWY control vaccination. This sequence joins TRBV5-6 and TRBJ2-7, with 8 bases identical to TRBD1. This clonotype originated in an adult in good health. CDR3 sequence (DNA): TGTGCCAGCAGCTTGGCCTACAGGGGGTCGGGGACCTACGAGCAGTACTTC. It specifies CASSLAYRGSGTYEQYF.